The present T cell receptor beta chain was sequenced within a study of beta chain features in type 1 diabetes. CDR1 MGHRA and CDR2 YSYEKL come from the germline V gene. The CDR3 is made up of 15 amino acids. After removal of 4 bases from V and 1 base from J, the junction contained 5 bases not matched to a gene. With respect to this clone: As yet, its antigen is unknown.

In total, each donor contributed a single heparinised blood draw that averaged around 0.12 L. Markers CD45RO/CCR7/CD25/CD127/CD95/CD27 served to sort CD4+ naive, central memory, regulatory and stem cell-like memory cells. Every isolated RNA sample was fully reverse transcribed, so sequencing captured expressed TCRB transcripts. Sequencing of naive, central memory and regulatory T cell samples gave an average of approximately 3.8 million reads. Produced via immunoSEQ multiplex PCR; TCRdb's table is partial and in-frame only. Among around 160,000 clones, under 60% were seen once, and the ten largest hold roughly 0.43%. Study results and limitations: All four CD4+ subsets from Type 1 diabetes patients carried moderately but significantly shorter TCRB CDR3s.

The V call is TRBV4-1, the J call TRBJ1-2; 8 bases fit TRBD1. The sequenced material came from Tregs from blood. This clonotype was obtained from a man aged 18 to 30 in good health. Here the CDR3 DNA reads TGCGCCAGCAGCCGCCTTGGACAGGGTAACTATGGCTACACCTTC. Translated: CASSRLGQGNYGYTF.